This passage covers 18 T cell receptor beta chains from one sample sequenced in a study of blood T cells in healthy people across ages. The authors ran a second PCR of about 7 to 12 cycles using a sample-barcoded 5' primer and a J-beta primer mix. TCRdb recomputed calls from the 5' RACE reads with MiXCR, one row per CDR3 protein. The repertoire has 710,000 or so distinct CDR3 sequences, approximately 30% of them found once; the top ten carry 15%. Sequenced input: blood. The receptors derive from a woman of 80 years or more in good health.

The chain recombines TRBV6-1 with TRBJ1-2; the match to TRBD1 covers 7 bases. CDR3 length equals 15 residues. Losses at the gene ends were 8 bases for V and 7 bases for J; bases not matched to a gene: 16. Per germline, CDR1 MNHNS and CDR2 SASEGT. The CDR3 nucleotides are TGTGCCAGCGATCCAGCAGGGGGAAGACTTGGTGGCTACACCTTC. The encoded protein is CASDPAGGRLGGYTF.

This clonotype was observed many times. V is TRBV7-7 and J is TRBJ2-5, with D possibly being TRBD1 or TRBD2 (5 bases each). The CDR3 consists of 10 residues. CDR1 is SSHAT, CDR2 FNYEAQ, per germline (reference sequence). V gave up 11 bases and J gave up 5 bases, with 9 bases separating them. The CDR3 coding sequence is TGTGCCGTAGGGGAGGAGACCCAGTACTTC. Residues: CAVGEETQYF.

This clonotype was observed a few times. Just one base apart from a much larger clone, this may be a read error. This sequence joins TRBV5-5 and TRBJ2-1; 9 nucleotides line up with TRBD1. The DNA end lines up better with TRBJ2-7; the J call may be wrong. The V gene's germline CDR1 is SGHKS and CDR2 YYEKEE (reference sequence). The CDR3 is made up of 15 amino acids. CDR3 region: CASSFRDRVYNEQYF. Here the CDR3 DNA reads TGTGCCAGCAGCTTCCGGGACAGGGTATACAATGAGCAGTACTTC.

A remark on this clonotype: A junction end diverges from the germline sequence, so it may reflect a read error. The chain combines TRBV27 with TRBJ2-7, with 7 bases fitting TRBD1. The V gene's germline CDR1 is MNHEY and CDR2 SMNVEV (reference sequence). CDR3 length equals 17 residues. CDR3 protein: CAGRPAMGQRSYNEQYF. The CDR3 nucleotides read TGTGCCGGCAGACCGGCTATGGGACAGCGGTCCTACAATGAGCAGTACTTC.

This clonotype was observed many times. V usage is TRBV9 and J usage is TRBJ2-2, with a tentative D call TRBD1 (5 bases). V was clipped by 2 bases and J by 0 bases, with 8 bases between them. The CDR3 has 15 amino acids. Per germline, CDR1 SGDLS and CDR2 YYNGEE. CDR3 protein: CASSVTVANTGELFF. The CDR3 DNA sequence: TGTGCCAGCAGCGTGACAGTGGCGAACACCGGGGAGCTGTTTTTT.

This CDR3 is CASSEAAGPAYEQYF. CDR3 sequence (DNA): TGTGCCAGCAGTGAAGCGGCAGGTCCCGCCTACGAGCAGTACTTC. The rearrangement uses TRBV2 and TRBJ2-7; unclear D gene. V shed 0 bases and J shed 2 bases, with 11 bases lying between them. The CDR3 extends over 15 amino acids. Germline V gene data show CDR1 as SNHLY and CDR2 as FYNNEI.

Of note for this clonotype: A much more abundant neighbour one base away suggests this may be a read error. The rearrangement links TRBV24-1 to TRBJ2-7; 10 bases fit TRBD2. The J call is doubtful: the DNA matches TRBJ2-5 better. Germline CDR1 and CDR2: KGHDR and SFDVKD. This CDR3 contains 15 residues. The CDR3 is CATSDPGLAKGTQYF. In DNA form, the CDR3 reads TGTGCCACCAGTGATCCGGGACTAGCGAAGGGGACCCAGTACTTC.

Worth noting for this clonotype: A much more abundant neighbour one base away suggests this may be a read error. V and J are TRBV25-1 and TRBJ2-5; the D gene is possibly TRBD2 (6 bases). The last part of the DNA fits TRBJ2-7 better; the J call may be wrong. This CDR3 spans 14 amino acids. The germline gives CDR1 MGHDK, CDR2 SYGVNS. The CDR3 sequence: CASRRAGRIHEQYF. The CDR3, as DNA: TGTGCCAGCAGGCGGGCAGGGAGGATCCACGAGCAGTACTTC.

This clonotype was detected ten times or more. The chain uses TRBV20-1 and TRBJ2-3; 14 bases are a match to TRBD2. Trimming removed 4 bases from V and 10 bases from J; junction bases left unmatched: 13. The CDR3 length is 16 residues. Germline assignment: CDR1 DFQATT and CDR2 SNEGSKA (reference sequence). CDR3 sequence: CSATPGLAGVLYAQYF. The DNA for the CDR3 is TGCAGTGCTACACCGGGACTAGCGGGGGTCCTCTACGCGCAGTATTTT.

The gene calls are TRBV6-2 or TRBV6-3 and TRBJ2-5, with 7 bases lining up with TRBD2. The end of the DNA fits TRBJ2-7 better, so the J call may be wrong. The CDR3 is made up of 13 amino acids. CDR1 MNHEY and CDR2 SVGEGT come from the germline V gene. The DNA of the CDR3 is TGTGCCAGCAGCGGGGGTGGGGGGGACGAGCAGTACTTC. The encoded protein is CASSGGGGDEQYF.

CDR3 amino acids: CASSFQSGELFF. CDR3 coding DNA: TGCGCCAGCTCTTTCCAGTCCGGGGAGCTGTTTTTT. The chain employs TRBV5-1 and TRBJ2-2; D is undetermined. Per the germline V gene, CDR1 is SGHRS and CDR2 is YFSETQ. CDR3 length: 12 amino acids. The V end was cut by 7 bases, the J end by 6 bases, with 10 bases between.

This clonotype was detected a few times. This chain connects TRBV7-9 to TRBJ1-5; 10 positions match TRBD1. Germline V gene sequence: CDR1 SEHNR, CDR2 FQNEAQ (reference sequence). V lost 4 bases, J lost 2 bases, and 8 bases stayed unmatched. This CDR3 spans 17 amino acids. CDR3 sequence: CASSYYRQGAGNQPQHF. The CDR3 coding sequence is TGTGCCAGCAGCTATTATAGACAGGGGGCTGGCAATCAGCCCCAGCATTTT.

To note about this clonotype: A single base separates this from a much larger clone, so it may be a read error. The V and J genes are TRBV7-2 and TRBJ1-6; D remains ambiguous. Germline CDR1 reads SGHTA; CDR2 reads FQGNSA. This CDR3 contains 18 residues. DNA for the CDR3: TGTGCCAGCAGCTTAGATCGTAGGTGGAGCTCCTATAATTCACCCCGCCACTTT. It encodes CASSLDRRWSSYNSPRHF.

This clonotype has at least ten counts. The rearrangement uses TRBV6-5 and TRBJ1-6; D is uncertain. CDR1 is MNHEY, CDR2 SVGAGI, per germline. The CDR3 contains 16 residues. Trimming stripped 8 bases from V and 0 bases from J, with 14 bases between. The DNA of the CDR3 is TGTGCCAGCCTTAAGACGCAGAACTCCTATAATTCACCCCTCCACTTT. Amino acids: CASLKTQNSYNSPLHF.

The sample holds many counts of this clonotype. This chain connects TRBV20-1 to TRBJ2-3; maybe TRBD2 (6 bases). The germline V gene has CDR1 DFQATT and CDR2 SNEGSKA (reference sequence). The length of the CDR3 is 17 residues. Trimming took off 1 base at V and 1 base at J, with 18 bases between the two ends. The CDR3 reads CSARVAGSTARTDTQYF. CDR3 in DNA: TGCAGTGCTAGAGTTGCGGGGAGTACTGCGCGCACAGATACGCAGTATTTT.

The chain uses TRBV5-1 and TRBJ1-1, with 9 bases that match TRBD1. Germline V lookup: CDR1 SGHRS, CDR2 YFSETQ. The CDR3 has 15 residues. Germline trimming cut 0 bases from V and 5 bases from J; bases unmatched to any gene: 5. CDR3 bases: TGCGCCAGCAGCTTGGGCAAACAGGGGGCAACTGAAGCTTTCTTT. Residues: CASSLGKQGATEAFF.

This clonotype occurred a few times. The chain has TRBV7-9 and TRBJ2-7, with 7 bases lining up with TRBD1. The CDR3 has 14 residues. Germline CDR1 SEHNR, CDR2 FQNEAQ (reference sequence). Trimming at V came to 6 bases and at J to 2 bases, leaving 7 bases not matched to a gene. CDR3 amino acids: CASSPTGAPYEQYF. CDR3 coding DNA: TGTGCCAGCAGTCCCACAGGGGCCCCCTACGAGCAGTACTTC. Based on the CDR3 plus reference TRBV7-9 and TRBJ2-7, the full variable domain is DTGVSQNPRHKITKRGQNVTFRCDPISEHNRLYWYRQTLGQGPEFLTYFQNEAQLEKSRLLSDRFSAERPKGSFSTLEIQRTEQGDSAMYLCASSPTGAPYEQYFGPGTRLTVT.

In DNA, the CDR3 is TGTGCCAGCACATTACAGGGACGGGGGCAAGAGACCCAGTACTTC. Protein sequence: CASTLQGRGQETQYF. The chain employs TRBV6-6 and TRBJ2-5; tentatively, D is TRBD1 or TRBD2 (6 bases each). The CDR3 length is 15 residues. The germline V and J ends were trimmed by 7 bases and 2 bases, with 17 bases remaining between them. Germline CDR1 is MNHNY and CDR2 is SVGAGI (reference sequence).